The following is a TCR beta chain sequence with its context. The antigen is undetermined. The data were taken from a study of OX40 agonist ivuxolimab in advanced cancers. In the study overall: Patients were given ivuxolimab, an antibody that agonizes OX40 (CD134). Every 2 weeks, patients got intravenous ivuxolimab at one of six dose levels (0.01-10 mg/kg). Overall study findings and caveats: At doses 0.1 to 3.0 mg/kg, CD4+ and CD8+ clones expanded. It was also the case that some nonresponders had low normalized T-cell clonal expansion.

The CDR3 length is 11 residues. CDR1 and CDR2 from the germline V gene are WSHSY and SAAADI. With 2 bases removed from V and 5 bases from J, the gap between germline ends came to 3 bases. Sequenced by immunoSEQ multiplex PCR; TCRdb stores in-frame clones only, minus some. The table includes about 49,000 clones, less than 85% detected once. The V gene is TRBV10-2, the J gene TRBJ1-1; D is uncertain. The source is an adult with an advanced solid tumor such as melanoma, head and neck, liver or kidney cancer. Specimen: CD4+ or CD8+ T cells sorted from blood, collected in a trial of the OX40 agonist ivuxolimab. The CDR3 DNA sequence: TGCGCCAGCAGTGAGGGGACTGAAGCTTTCTTT. It encodes CASSEGTEAFF.